Given below is one T cell receptor beta chain in context. The target of this receptor is not known. No quality values exist for individual bases; no much larger clone is one base distant. These data are taken from a study of T cell responses to AZD1222 COVID-19 vaccine (dated by TCRdb to the early 2020s). Background for the entire study: A total of 233 trial participants underwent TCR sequencing, of whom 200 to 220 had received two doses of AZD1222 and approximately 26 had received two doses of the MenACWY control vaccine. Enrollment into the trials was organized by age into subgroups of 18-55, 56-69 and 70-plus years, and those subgroups contained roughly 150, 30 and 60 TCR-sequenced participants, respectively.

Overall study outcomes, separate from this receptor: Most participants were white British and females outnumbered males, and the authors suggested that clonal diversity may have been underestimated. Spike-specific TCR breadth and depth rose significantly after two AZD1222 doses compared with day 0 and with MenACWY recipients. Reportedly, close to half of the unique spike-specific TCRs recognized epitopes lying outside the regions that are mutated in the B.1.351 and B.1.1.7 variants. CD4 TCRs associated with the vaccine covered the entire spike protein, and the dominant responses were in regions 160-218 and 743-854. In the small 56-69-year group, the increase in depth fell short of significance, most likely because of low power. Because no samples from the day 14 peak response were available, repertoires could be characterized only after the peak T cell response. Conclusions about previously exposed vaccinees were limited because only a handful of AZD1222 recipients were SARS-CoV-2 seropositive at baseline.

Inclusive of the bounding cysteine and phenylalanine, the CDR3 is 15 residues long. Just the 45-base CDR3 DNA is kept, in frame starting at base 1. Deletion took 4 bases off V and 2 bases off J, with a span of 13 bases between the germline ends. The germline V gene encodes CDR1 SGHTS and CDR2 YDEGEE. The time point tag for this specimen amounts to: baseline before first vaccination. The treatment or condition label on this specimen signifies: meningococcal conjugate vaccine given as trial control. The vaccinee samples were drawn from two UK trials, COV001 and COV002, one of which was a single-blind randomized controlled phase 2/3 trial testing AZD1222 (ChAdOx1 nCoV-19) in healthy adults. Trial participant PBMC samples were collected at day 0 and day 28 after the second dose for TCRbeta chain sequencing. The CDR3 regions of human TCRbeta chains were analyzed by immunosequencing. As for the original processing: Repertoire TCRs were checked for matches against a reference library of SARS-CoV-2-specific TCRs that had been generated using the MIRA antigen-specificity platform. Breadth was defined as the fraction of unique TCRs that were SARS-CoV-2-associated, and depth was defined as the fraction of total T cells that were SARS-CoV-2-associated. Using the MIRA data, every spike-specific TCR was mapped to the spike region that the TCR reacted to and assigned to either a CD4 or a CD8 class. Log10-transformed breadth and depth values were compared by one-way ANOVA with Sidak's multiple comparisons tests. Drawn from immuneACCESS, this table holds only the in-frame rearrangements with V and J called that TCRdb kept. Clones are partly lost; checked studies trace under half to an unresolved V gene and leave the rest unexplained. The V and J calls and clone size are taken from that table; D and trimming were inferred from the DNA. The sample includes about 200,000 clones, with about 93% observed a single time. The top ten hold around 1% of the sample.

The receptor's source is an adult in good health. Recombination connected TRBV5-8 to TRBJ1-3, and perhaps TRBD1 as D gene, on 6 matching bases. The material sequenced was peripheral blood, taken on day 0 of MenACWY control vaccination. The CDR3 sequence is CASSPQGTTGNTIYF. The base sequence is TGTGCCAGCAGCCCACAAGGGACAACTGGAAACACCATATATTTT.